This T cell receptor beta chain appears in the sequencing data of a study of response to subunit inactivated influenza vaccine. The CDR3 sequence is 13 residues long. V shed 6 bases and J shed 8 bases, with 16 bases lying between them. The table lists this clonotype with a few counts. TCRdb ran MiXCR on the RT-PCR reads and lists one entry per CDR3 protein. The sample shows some 550,000 distinct CDR3 sequences, less than 25% of them seen only once. The data were also submitted as part of a second study, on T cells expressing NK-cell markers. This second report adds: What made the TCR beta cDNA was 5'RACE template switching with UMIs. Topping the CD3+CD56-NKG2C+ fraction as well were these clonotypes, in four donors. Specificity for HCMV among expanded NKG2C+ T cell clones was not established.

The clonotype comes from a man between 45 and 60 years old who received an inactivated influenza vaccine. The V gene is TRBV12-3 or TRBV12-4, the J gene TRBJ2-5; possibly TRBD2 for D (7 bases). The sequenced sample was CD4+ T cells sorted from PBMCs, obtained approximately 13 days after vaccination. CDR3 DNA sequence: TGTGCCAGCAGGTCGGGGGGCCCCCCAACCCAGTACTTC. Its translation is CASRSGGPPTQYF.